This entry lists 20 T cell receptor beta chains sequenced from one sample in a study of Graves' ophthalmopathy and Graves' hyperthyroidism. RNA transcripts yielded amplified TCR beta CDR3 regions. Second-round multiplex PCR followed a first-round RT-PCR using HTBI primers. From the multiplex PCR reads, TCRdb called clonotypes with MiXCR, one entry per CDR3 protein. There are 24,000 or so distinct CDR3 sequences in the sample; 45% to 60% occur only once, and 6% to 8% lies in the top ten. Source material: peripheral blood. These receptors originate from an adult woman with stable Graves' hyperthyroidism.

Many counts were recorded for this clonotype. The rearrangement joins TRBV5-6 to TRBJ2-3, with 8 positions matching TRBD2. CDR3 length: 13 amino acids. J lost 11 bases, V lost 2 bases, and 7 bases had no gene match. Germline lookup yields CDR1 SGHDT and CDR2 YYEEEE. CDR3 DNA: TGTGCCAGCAGCTTCTCAGCGGGAGATGTGCAGTATTTT. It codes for CASSFSAGDVQYF.

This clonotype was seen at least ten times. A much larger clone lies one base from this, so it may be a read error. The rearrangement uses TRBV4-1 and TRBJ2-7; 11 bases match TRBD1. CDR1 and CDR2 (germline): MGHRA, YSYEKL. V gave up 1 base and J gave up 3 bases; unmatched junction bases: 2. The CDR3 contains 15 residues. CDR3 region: CASSQGTGGVYEQYF. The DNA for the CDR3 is TGCGCCAGCAGCCAAGGGACAGGGGGCGTCTACGAGCAGTACTTC.

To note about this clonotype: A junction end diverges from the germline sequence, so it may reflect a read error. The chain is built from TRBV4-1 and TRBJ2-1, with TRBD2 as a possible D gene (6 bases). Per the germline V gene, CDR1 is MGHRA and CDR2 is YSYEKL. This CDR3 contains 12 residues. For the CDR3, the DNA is TGCGCCAGCGGCCAAGCTAGCGATGAGCAGTTCTTC. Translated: CASGQASDEQFF.

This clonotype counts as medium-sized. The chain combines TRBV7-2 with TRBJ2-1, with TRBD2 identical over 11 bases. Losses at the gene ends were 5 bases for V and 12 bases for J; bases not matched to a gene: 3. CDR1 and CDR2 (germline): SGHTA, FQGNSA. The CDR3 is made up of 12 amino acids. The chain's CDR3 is CASSPSGGTQFF. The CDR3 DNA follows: TGTGCCAGCAGCCCTAGCGGGGGGACGCAGTTCTTC.

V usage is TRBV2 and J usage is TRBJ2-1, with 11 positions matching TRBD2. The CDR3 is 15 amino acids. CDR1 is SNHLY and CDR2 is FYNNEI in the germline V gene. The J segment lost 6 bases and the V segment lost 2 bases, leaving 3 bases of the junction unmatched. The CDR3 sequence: CASSEFGLAGNEQFF. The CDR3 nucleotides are TGTGCCAGCAGTGAATTCGGACTAGCGGGCAATGAGCAGTTCTTC.

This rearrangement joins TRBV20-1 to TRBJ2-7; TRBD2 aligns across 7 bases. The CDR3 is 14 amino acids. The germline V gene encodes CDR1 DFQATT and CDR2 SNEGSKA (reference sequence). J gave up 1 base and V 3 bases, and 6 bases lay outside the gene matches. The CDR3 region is CSASAAGPSYEQYF. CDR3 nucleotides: TGCAGTGCTAGTGCAGCGGGACCGTCCTACGAGCAGTACTTC.

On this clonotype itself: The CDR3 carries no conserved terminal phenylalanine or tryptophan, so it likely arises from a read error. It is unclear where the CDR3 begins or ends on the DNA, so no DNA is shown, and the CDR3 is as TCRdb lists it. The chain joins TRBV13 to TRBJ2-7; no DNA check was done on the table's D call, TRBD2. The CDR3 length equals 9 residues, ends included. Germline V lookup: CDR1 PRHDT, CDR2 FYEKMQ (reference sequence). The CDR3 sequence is CASSSAIAG.

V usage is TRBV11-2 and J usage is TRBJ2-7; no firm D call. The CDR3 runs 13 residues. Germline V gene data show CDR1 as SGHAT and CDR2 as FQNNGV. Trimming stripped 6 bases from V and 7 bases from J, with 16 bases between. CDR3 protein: CASSPDPLGEQYF. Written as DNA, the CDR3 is TGTGCCAGCAGTCCGGACCCCTTGGGAGAGCAGTACTTC. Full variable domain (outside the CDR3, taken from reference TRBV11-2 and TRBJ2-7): EAGVAQSPRYKIIEKRQSVAFWCNPISGHATLYWYQQILGQGPKLLIQFQNNGVVDDSQLPKDRFSAERLKGVDSTLKIQPAKLEDSAVYLCASSPDPLGEQYFGPGTRLTVT.

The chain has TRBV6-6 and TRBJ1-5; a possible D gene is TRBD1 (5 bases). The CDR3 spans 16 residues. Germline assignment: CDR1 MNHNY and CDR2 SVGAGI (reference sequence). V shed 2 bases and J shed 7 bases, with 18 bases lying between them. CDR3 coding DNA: TGTGCCAGCAGTTACATACAGGACGGTGGAAGGCAGCCCCAGCATTTT. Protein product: CASSYIQDGGRQPQHF.

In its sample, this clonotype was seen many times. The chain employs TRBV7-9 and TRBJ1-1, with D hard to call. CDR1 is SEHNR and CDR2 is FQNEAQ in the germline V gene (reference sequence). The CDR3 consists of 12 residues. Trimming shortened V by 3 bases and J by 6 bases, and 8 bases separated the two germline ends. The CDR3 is CASSFFIAEAFF. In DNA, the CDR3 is TGTGCCAGCAGCTTTTTTATAGCTGAAGCTTTCTTT.

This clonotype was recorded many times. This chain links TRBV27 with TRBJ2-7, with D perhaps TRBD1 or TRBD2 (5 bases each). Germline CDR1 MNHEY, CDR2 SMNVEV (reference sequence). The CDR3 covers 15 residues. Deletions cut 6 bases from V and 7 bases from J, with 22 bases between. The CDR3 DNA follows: TGTGCCAGCAGCAGAACGCAGGGATTTTCGGGGGAGCAGTACTTC. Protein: CASSRTQGFSGEQYF.

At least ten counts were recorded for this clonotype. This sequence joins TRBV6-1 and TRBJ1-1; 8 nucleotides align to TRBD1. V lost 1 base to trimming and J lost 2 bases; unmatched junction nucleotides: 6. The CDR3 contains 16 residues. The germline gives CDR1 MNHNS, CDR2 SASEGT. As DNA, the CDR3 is TGTGCCAGCAGTGAAGGTACCGGGACAGGCAACACTGAAGCTTTCTTT. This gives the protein CASSEGTGTGNTEAFF.

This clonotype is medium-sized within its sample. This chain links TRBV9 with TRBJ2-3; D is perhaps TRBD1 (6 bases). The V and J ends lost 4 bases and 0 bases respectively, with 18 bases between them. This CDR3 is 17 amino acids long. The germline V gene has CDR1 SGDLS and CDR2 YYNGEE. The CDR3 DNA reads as TGTGCCAGCAGCCCTCGGGACAAGACGTCTAGCACAGATACGCAGTATTTT. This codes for CASSPRDKTSSTDTQYF.

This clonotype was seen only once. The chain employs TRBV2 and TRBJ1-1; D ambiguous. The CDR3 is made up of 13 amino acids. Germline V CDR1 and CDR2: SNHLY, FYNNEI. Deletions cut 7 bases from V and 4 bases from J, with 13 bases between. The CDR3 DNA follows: TGTGCCAGCATACTTGAAGGAGGCACTGAAGCTTTCTTT. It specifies CASILEGGTEAFF.

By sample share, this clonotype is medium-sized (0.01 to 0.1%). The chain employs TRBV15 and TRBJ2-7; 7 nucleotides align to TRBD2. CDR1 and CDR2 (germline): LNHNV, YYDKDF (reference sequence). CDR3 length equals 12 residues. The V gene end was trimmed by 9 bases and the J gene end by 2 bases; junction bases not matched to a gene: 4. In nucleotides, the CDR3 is TGTGCCACTGCGAGCGGGACCTACGAGCAGTACTTC. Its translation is CATASGTYEQYF.

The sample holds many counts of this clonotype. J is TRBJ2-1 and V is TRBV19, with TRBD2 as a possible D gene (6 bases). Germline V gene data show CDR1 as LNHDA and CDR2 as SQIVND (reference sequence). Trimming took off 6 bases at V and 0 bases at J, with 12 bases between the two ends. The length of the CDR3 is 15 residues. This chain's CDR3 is CASSAGTLSYNEQFF. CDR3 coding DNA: TGTGCCAGTAGCGCCGGGACTCTCTCCTACAATGAGCAGTTCTTC.

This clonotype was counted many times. The CDR3 reads CASSLVADSTDTQYF. The CDR3, as DNA: TGCGCCAGCAGCCTCGTAGCGGATAGCACAGATACGCAGTATTTT. V usage is TRBV5-1 and J usage is TRBJ2-3; possible D gene TRBD2, 6 bases. CDR3 length: 15 residues. The V gene's germline CDR1 is SGHRS and CDR2 YFSETQ. V was clipped by 4 bases and J by 0 bases, with 12 bases between them.

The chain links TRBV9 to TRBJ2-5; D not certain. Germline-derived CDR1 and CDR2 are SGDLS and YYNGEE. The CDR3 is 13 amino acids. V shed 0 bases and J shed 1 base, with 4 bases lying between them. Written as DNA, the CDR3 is TGTGCCAGCAGCGTAGGAGTCCAAGAGACCCAGTACTTC. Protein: CASSVGVQETQYF. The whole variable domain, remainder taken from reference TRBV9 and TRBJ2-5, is DSGVTQTPKHLITATGQRVTLRCSPRSGDLSVYWYQQSLDQGLQFLIQYYNGEERAKGNILERFSAQQFPDLHSELNLSSLELGDSALYFCASSVGVQETQYFGPGTRLLVL.

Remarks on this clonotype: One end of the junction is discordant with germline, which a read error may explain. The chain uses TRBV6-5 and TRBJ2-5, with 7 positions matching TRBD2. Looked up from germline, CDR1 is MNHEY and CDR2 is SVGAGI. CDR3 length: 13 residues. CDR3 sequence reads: CAGSLGGRETQYF. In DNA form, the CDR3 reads TGTGCCGGCAGTTTGGGGGGGAGAGAGACCCAGTACTTC.

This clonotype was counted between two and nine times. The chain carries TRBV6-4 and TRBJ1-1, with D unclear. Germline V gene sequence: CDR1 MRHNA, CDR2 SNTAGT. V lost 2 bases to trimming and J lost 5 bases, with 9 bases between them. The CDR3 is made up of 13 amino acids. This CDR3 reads CASSDTSGTEAFF. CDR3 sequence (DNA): TGTGCCAGCAGTGACACTAGCGGGACTGAAGCTTTCTTT.